Here is one T cell receptor (beta chain) with its context. Its antigen is unknown. This record belongs to a study of Tregs in tolerant kidney transplant recipients. The table came from immunoSEQ multiplex PCR; TCRdb's copy has only in-frame clones and leaves some out. The sample has just over 15,000 clones; around 49% are singletons. FACS sorting followed an approximately six-day coculture of CFSE-labeled recipient PBMCs with irradiated graft donor PBMCs. The clonotype was recovered from a human patient who received a combined kidney and bone marrow transplant. The specimen comprised CD4+ T cells from blood cultured with allogeneic cells, sampled before the transplant.

CDR3 loop: CASSNRDQPQHF. CDR3 DNA: TGTGCCAGCTCGAACAGGGATCAGCCCCAGCATTTT. The chain joins TRBV6-5 to TRBJ1-5, with a weak D call TRBD1 (6 bases). The CDR3 has 12 amino acids. Trimming took 8 bases from V and 5 from J, leaving 10 bases between them. Germline-derived CDR1 and CDR2 are MNHEY and SVGAGI.